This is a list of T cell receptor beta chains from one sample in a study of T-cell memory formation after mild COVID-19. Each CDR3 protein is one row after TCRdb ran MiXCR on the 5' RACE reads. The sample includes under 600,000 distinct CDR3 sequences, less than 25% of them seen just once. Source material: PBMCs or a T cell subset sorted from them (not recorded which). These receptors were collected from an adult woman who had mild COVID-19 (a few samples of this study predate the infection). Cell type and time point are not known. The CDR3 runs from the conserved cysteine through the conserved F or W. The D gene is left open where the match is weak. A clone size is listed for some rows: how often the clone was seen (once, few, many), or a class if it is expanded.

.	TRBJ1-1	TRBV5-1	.	TGCCCAAGACACCACTTTAAATGCGGCAGGGGAAGTGAAGCTTTCTTT	CPRHHFKCGRGSEAFF
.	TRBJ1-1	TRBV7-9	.	TGTGCCAGCAGCCCCGACAGGTGGGGCACTGAAGCTTTCTTT	CASSPDRWGTEAFF
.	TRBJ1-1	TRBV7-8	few	TGTGCCAGCAGCTTAGCCTTGGTTTATGGGGGAAACACTGAAGCTTTCTTT	CASSLALVYGGNTEAFF
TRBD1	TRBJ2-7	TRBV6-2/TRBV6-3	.	TGTGCCAGCAGTTACTCGAGACAGGGGCCCTTGGAGCAGTACTTC	CASSYSRQGPLEQYF
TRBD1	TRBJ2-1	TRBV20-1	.	TGCAGTGCTGGGACAGGGCGTTTGATTGAGCAGTTCTTC	CSAGTGRLIEQFF
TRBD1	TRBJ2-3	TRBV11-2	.	TGTGCCAGCAGCATCGGCAGGGGGACAGATACGCAGTATTTT	CASSIGRGTDTQYF
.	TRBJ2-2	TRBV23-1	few	TGCGCCAGCAGTCGGGGCCCGAACACCGGGGAGCTGTTTTTT	CASSRGPNTGELFF
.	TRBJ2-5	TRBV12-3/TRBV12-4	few	TGTGCCAGCACCTCTAGCGTCAGAGAGACCCAGTACTTC	CASTSSVRETQYF
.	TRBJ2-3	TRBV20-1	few	TGCAGTGCTAGAGATCTCAGGGCGGCAGATACGCAGTATTTT	CSARDLRAADTQYF
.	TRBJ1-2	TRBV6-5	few	TGTGCCAGCACCACGCCGGGGGGACGAGGCTACACCTTC	CASTTPGGRGYTF
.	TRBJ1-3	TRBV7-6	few	TGTGCCAGCAGCCCGCAGGGCCTAGGTGGAAACACCATATATTTT	CASSPQGLGGNTIYF
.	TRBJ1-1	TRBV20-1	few	TGCAGTGCTAGACAGGGCGTTGAAGCTTTCTTT	CSARQGVEAFF
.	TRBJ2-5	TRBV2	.	TGTGCCAGCAGTGAAGCGCTTGGGGGGGCGGCGGTTCGGGAGACCCAGTACTTC	CASSEALGGAAVRETQYF
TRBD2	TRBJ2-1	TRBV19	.	TGTGCCAGACGAGCGGGGGGTGGATACAATGAGCAGTTCTTC	CARRAGGGYNEQFF
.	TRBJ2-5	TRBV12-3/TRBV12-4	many	TGTGCCAGCAGTTTAGTGGGCAGGGGCCAAGAGACCCAGTACTTC	CASSLVGRGQETQYF
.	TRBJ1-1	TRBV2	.	TGTGCCAGCAGTGATTCCATTCGACAGGCGAACACTGAAGCTTTCTTT	CASSDSIRQANTEAFF
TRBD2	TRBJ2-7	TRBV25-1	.	TGTGCCAGCAGTGAATACGGATGGCGGGAGGACTCCTACGAGCAGTACTTC	CASSEYGWREDSYEQYF
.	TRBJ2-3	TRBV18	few	TGTGCCAGCTCACCAGGCCTCTCTAGCACAGATACGCAGTATTTT	CASSPGLSSTDTQYF
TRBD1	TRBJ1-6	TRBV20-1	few	TGCAGTGCTCCGACAGGGTGGGGTTCACCCCTCCACTTT	CSAPTGWGSPLHF
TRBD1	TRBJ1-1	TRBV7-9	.	TGTGCCAGCAGCTTAGGAGGCAGGGGGAGCACTGAAGCTTTCTTT	CASSLGGRGSTEAFF
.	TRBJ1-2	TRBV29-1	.	TGCAGCACCGGAGAGTACACCTTC	CSTGEYTF
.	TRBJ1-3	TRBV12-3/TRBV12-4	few	TGTGCCAGCAGCTCCCTCACTGGAAACACCATATATTTT	CASSSLTGNTIYF
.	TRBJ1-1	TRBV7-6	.	TGTGCCAGCAGCTATAACAGGAACACTGAAGCTTTCTTT	CASSYNRNTEAFF
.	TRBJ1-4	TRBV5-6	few	TGTGCCAGCAGCTACAAGGGGGAAGATGCTGAAAAACTGTTTTTT	CASSYKGEDAEKLFF
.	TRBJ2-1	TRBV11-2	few	TGTGCCAGCAGTCCCGGGACATCGAATGTCGAGCAGTTCTTC	CASSPGTSNVEQFF
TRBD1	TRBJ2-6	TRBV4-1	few	TGCGCCAGCAGCCGAGGGACAGGGCGATCCTCTGGGGCCAACGTCCTGACTTTC	CASSRGTGRSSGANVLTF
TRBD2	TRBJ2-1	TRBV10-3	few	TGTGCCATCAGTGACCCCTTCGGACTAGCGGGAGGGTCCTACAATGAGCAGTTCTTC	CAISDPFGLAGGSYNEQFF
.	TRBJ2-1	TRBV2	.	TGTGCCAGCAGGAAAACAGGGAGGGGTGAGCAGTTCTTC	CASRKTGRGEQFF
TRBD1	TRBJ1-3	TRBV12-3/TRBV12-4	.	TGTGCCACAGACAGGGGTGGGTCTGGAAACACCATATATTTT	CATDRGGSGNTIYF